Listed below are T cell receptor beta chains from one sample, sequenced in a study of chronic HIV infection and antiretroviral therapy. Each CDR3 protein gets one entry after TCRdb re-called the 5' RACE reads with MiXCR. The sample lists some 43,000 distinct CDR3 sequences, about 18% seen once, with about 2.7% in the top ten. Sequencing input: peripheral blood. All receptors derive from an adult who had HIV and had not received antiretroviral therapy, or was an uninfected healthy control (not recorded which). CDR3s include the opening cysteine and the closing phenylalanine or tryptophan. A D gene is named only where the DNA matches it firmly.

>.|TRBV6-2/TRBV6-3
CASSPRPRGSSYNEQFF
>.|TRBV18
CASSPPIFNEQFF
>.|TRBV6-5
CASSYSTGLRNIQYF
>.|TRBV28
CASSPGSHGGAFF
>.|TRBV28
CASSGTAANEKLFF
>TRBD1|TRBV25-1
CASSEIGDRGPNYGYTF
>.|TRBV6-2/TRBV6-3
CASSYGPGLYEQYF
>.|TRBV7-3
CASSLTPLSDNEQFF
>.|TRBV4-2
CASSQEPRGGNQPQHF
>.|TRBV6-5
CAIASSGANVLTF
>TRBD2|TRBV28
CASRTSGNYEQYF